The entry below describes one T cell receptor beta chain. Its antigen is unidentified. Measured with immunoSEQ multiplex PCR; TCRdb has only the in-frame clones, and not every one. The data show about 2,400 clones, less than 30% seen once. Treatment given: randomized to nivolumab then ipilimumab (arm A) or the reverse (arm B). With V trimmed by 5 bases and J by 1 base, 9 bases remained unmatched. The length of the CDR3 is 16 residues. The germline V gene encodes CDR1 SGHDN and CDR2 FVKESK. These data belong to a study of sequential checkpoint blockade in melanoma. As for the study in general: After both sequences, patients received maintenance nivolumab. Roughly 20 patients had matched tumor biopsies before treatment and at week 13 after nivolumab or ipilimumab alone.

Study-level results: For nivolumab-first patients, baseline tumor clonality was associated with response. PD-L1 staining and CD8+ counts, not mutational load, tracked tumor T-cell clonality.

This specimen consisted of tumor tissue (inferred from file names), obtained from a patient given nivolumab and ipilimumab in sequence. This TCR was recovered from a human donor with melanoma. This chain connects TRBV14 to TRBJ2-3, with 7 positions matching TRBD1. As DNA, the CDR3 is TGTGCCAGCAGCGGGGGACAGCTTCGGGGCACAGATACGCAGTATTTT. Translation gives CASSGGQLRGTDTQYF.